The 4 T cell receptor beta chains given below trace back to one sample, sequenced in a study of T cell responses to AZD1222 COVID-19 vaccine. TCRdb's table, derived via immunoSEQ multiplex PCR, lists solely in-frame clones and lacks some. Among 170,000 or so clones, roughly 87% were seen once, and the ten largest hold about 2.8%. The sample in question was peripheral blood, obtained on day 0 of AZD1222 vaccination. Every receptor here comes from an adult in good health.

This chain connects TRBV3-1 (or the pseudogene TRBV3-2) to TRBJ2-5; 9 positions agree with TRBD1. The CDR3 covers 16 residues. CDR1 and CDR2 (germline): LGHDT, YNNKEL (reference sequence). V trimming: 3 bases; J trimming: 4 bases; junction bases outside the gene matches: 9. This CDR3 reads CASSQGDRVVRETQYF. DNA of the CDR3: TGTGCCAGCAGCCAGGGGGACAGGGTTGTCCGAGAGACCCAGTACTTC.

The chain employs TRBV28 and TRBJ2-7; 12 bases fit TRBD1. Germline CDR1 and CDR2: MDHEN and SYDVKM. This CDR3 is 15 amino acids long. V dropped 5 bases and J dropped 5; count of bases not matched to a gene: 7. CDR3 residues: CASSPPGTGGHEQYF. The CDR3 DNA follows: TGTGCCAGCAGTCCCCCCGGGACAGGGGGCCACGAGCAGTACTTC.

The V call is TRBV28, the J call TRBJ1-4; tentative D call: TRBD1 (5 bases). V was clipped by 3 bases and J by 8 bases, with 13 bases between them. Germline values: CDR1 MDHEN, CDR2 SYDVKM. The CDR3 consists of 14 residues. The CDR3 region is CASSFTGPREKLFF. As DNA, the CDR3 is TGTGCCAGCAGTTTTACAGGCCCCCGCGAAAAACTGTTTTTT.

This chain joins TRBV11-2 and TRBJ1-1, with D tentatively TRBD1 (6 bases). CDR3 size: 16 residues. CDR1 SGHAT and CDR2 FQNNGV come from the germline V gene. Trimming stripped 2 bases from V and 5 bases from J, with 18 bases between. The CDR3 spells CASSLRQDRRGTEAFF. The CDR3 DNA is TGTGCCAGCAGCTTAAGACAGGACCGCCGAGGGACTGAAGCTTTCTTT.